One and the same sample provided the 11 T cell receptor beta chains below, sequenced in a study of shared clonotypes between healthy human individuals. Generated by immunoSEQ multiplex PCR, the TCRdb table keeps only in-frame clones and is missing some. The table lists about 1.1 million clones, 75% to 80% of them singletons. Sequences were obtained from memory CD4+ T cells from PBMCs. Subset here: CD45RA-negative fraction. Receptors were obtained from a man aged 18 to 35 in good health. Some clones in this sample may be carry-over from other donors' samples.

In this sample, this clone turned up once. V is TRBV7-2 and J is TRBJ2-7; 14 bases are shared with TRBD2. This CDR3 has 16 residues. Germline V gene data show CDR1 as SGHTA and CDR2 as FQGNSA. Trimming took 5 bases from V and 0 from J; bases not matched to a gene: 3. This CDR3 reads CASSLGTSGSSYEQYF. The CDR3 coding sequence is TGTGCCAGCAGCCTTGGGACTAGCGGGAGCTCCTACGAGCAGTACTTC.

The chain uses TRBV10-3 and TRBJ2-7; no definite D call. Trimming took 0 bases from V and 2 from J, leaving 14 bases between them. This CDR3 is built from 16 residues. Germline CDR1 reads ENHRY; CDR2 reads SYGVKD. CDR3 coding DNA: TGTGCCATCAGTGAGTCGAATTTTCAGGCGCCCTACGAGCAGTACTTC. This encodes CAISESNFQAPYEQYF.

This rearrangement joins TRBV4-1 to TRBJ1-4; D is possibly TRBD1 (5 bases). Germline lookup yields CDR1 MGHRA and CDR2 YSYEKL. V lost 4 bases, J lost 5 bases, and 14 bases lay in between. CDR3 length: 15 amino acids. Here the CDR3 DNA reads TGCGCCAGCAGCCCTCAGGGCCATATGAATGAAAAACTGTTTTTT. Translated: CASSPQGHMNEKLFF.

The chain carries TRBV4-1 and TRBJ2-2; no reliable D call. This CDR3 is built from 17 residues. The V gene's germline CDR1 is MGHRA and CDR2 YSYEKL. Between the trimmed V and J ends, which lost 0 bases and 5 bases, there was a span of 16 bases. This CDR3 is CASSQEWNGRLTGELFF. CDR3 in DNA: TGCGCCAGCAGCCAAGAATGGAACGGACGGCTTACCGGGGAGCTGTTTTTT.

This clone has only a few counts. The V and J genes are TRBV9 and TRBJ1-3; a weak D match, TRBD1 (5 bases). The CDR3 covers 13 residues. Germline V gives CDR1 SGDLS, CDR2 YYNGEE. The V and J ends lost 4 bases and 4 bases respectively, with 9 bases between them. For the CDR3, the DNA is TGTGCCAGCAGCCTTGGGGGAGGAAACACCATATATTTT. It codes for CASSLGGGNTIYF. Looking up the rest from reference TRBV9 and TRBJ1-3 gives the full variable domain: DSGVTQTPKHLITATGQRVTLRCSPRSGDLSVYWYQQSLDQGLQFLIQYYNGEERAKGNILERFSAQQFPDLHSELNLSSLELGDSALYFCASSLGGGNTIYFGEGSWLTVV.

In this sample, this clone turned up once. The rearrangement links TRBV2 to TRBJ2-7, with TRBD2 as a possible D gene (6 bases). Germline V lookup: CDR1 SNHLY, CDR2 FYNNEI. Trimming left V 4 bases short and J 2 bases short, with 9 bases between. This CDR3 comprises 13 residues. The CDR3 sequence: CASSVGGTYEQYF. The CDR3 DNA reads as TGTGCCAGCAGTGTGGGGGGAACCTACGAGCAGTACTTC.

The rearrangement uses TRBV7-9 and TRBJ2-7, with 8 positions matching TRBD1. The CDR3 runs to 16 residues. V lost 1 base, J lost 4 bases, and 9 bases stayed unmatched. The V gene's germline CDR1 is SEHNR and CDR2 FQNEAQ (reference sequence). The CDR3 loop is CASSLGTGRSLYEQYF. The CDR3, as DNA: TGTGCCAGCAGCTTAGGGACAGGGCGTAGTTTATACGAGCAGTACTTC.

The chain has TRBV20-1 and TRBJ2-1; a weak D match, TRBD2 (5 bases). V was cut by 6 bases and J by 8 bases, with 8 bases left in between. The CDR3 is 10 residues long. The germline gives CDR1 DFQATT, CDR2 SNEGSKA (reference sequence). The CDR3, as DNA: TGCAGTGCCCTAGCCCATGAGCAGTTCTTC. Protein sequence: CSALAHEQFF.

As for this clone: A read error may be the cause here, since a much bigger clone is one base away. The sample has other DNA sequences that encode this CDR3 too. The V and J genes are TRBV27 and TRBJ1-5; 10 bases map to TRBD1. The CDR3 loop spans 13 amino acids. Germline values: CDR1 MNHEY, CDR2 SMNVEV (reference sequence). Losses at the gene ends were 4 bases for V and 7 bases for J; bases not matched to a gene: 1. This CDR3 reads CASSWDRGQPQHF. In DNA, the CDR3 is TGTGCCAGCAGTTGGGACAGGGGACAGCCCCAGCATTTT.

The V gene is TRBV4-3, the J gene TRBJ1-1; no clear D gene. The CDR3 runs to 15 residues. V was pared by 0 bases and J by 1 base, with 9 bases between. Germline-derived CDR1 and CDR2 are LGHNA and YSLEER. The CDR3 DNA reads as TGCGCCAGCAGCCAAGATGGCAGACCGAACACTGAAGCTTTCTTT. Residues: CASSQDGRPNTEAFF.

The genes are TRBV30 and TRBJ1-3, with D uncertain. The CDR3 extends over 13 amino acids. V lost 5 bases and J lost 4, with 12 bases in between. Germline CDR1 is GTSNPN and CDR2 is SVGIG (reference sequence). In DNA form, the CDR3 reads TGTGCCTGGGACCCCCTCCGAGGAAACACCATATATTTT. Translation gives CAWDPLRGNTIYF.